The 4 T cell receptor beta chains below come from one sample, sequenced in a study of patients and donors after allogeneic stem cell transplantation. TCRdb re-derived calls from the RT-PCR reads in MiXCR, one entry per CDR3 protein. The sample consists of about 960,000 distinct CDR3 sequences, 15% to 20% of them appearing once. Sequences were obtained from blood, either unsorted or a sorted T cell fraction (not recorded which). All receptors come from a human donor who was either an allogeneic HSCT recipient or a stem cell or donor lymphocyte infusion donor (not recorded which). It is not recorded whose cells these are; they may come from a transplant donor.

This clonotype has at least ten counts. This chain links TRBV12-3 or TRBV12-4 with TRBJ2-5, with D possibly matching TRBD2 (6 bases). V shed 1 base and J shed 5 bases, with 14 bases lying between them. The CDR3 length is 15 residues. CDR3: CASSLVGGSGETQYF. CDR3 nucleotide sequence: TGTGCCAGCAGTTTAGTCGGTGGGAGCGGGGAGACCCAGTACTTC.

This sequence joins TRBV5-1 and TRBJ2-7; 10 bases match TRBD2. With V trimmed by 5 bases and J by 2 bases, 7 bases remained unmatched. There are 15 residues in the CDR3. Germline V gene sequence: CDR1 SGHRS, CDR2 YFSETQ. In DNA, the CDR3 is TGCGCCAGCAGAATCCTAGCGGGAGAAACCTACGAGCAGTACTTC. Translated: CASRILAGETYEQYF.

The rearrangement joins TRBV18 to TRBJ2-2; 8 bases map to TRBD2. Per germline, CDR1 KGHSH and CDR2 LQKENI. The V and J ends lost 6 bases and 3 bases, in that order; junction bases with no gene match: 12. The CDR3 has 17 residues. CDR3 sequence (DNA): TGTGCCAGCTCCCGAGGACTAGCCGATACTCACACCGGGGAGCTGTTTTTT. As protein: CASSRGLADTHTGELFF.

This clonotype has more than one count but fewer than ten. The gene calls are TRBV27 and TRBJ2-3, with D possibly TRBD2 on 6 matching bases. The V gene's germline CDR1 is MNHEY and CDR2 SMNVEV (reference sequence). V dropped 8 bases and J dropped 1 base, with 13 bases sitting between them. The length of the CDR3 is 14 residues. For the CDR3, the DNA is TGTGCCAGCGGTCTCGCGGGACGCACAGATACGCAGTATTTT. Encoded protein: CASGLAGRTDTQYF.